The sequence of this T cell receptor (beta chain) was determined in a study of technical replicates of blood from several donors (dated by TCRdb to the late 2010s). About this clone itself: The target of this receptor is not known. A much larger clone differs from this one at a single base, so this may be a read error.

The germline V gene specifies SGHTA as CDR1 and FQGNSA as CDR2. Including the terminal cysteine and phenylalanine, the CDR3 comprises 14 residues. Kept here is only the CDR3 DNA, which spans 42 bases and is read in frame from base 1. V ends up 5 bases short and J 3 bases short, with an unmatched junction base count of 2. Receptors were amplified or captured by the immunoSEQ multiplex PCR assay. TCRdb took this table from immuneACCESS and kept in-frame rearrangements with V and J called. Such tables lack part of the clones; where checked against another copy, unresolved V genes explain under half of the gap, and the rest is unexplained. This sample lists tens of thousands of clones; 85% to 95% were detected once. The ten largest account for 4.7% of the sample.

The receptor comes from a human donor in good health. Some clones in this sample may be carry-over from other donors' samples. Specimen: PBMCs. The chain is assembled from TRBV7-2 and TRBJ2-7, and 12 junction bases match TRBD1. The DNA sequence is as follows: TGTGCCAGCAGCCGGGACAGGGGGCGCTACGAGCAGTACTTC. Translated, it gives CASSRDRGRYEQYF.